A selection of T cell receptor beta chains follows, all from one sample in a study of identical twins. Via MiXCR, TCRdb re-called the 5' RACE reads, giving one row per CDR3 protein. Of around 490,000 distinct CDR3 sequences detected, 14% appear once; the ten largest clones hold 0.8% to 1%. This same sample was also part of a study on yellow fever vaccine responses in identical twins.

Sequencing was performed on CD4+ T cells sorted from blood. The receptor set was obtained from a woman between 18 and 29 years old in good health. CDR3s include the opening cysteine and the closing phenylalanine or tryptophan. A D gene is named only where the DNA matches it firmly. Not every row has a clone size; where given, it reads once, few, many or a size class.

>.|many|TRBJ2-1|TRBV7-9
TGTGCCAGCAGCCCCCAGTGGAATGAGCAGTTCTTC
CASSPQWNEQFF
>TRBD2|.|TRBJ2-7|TRBV6-1
TGTGCCAGCAGCCCAAGGACTAGCGGGGGCCCCATCGATCAGTACTTC
CASSPRTSGGPIDQYF
>.|few|TRBJ2-2|TRBV3-1
TGTGCCAGCAGCCATGGAGCCGGGGAGCTGTTTTTT
CASSHGAGELFF
>.|.|TRBJ2-5|TRBV20-1
TGCAGTGCCCCCATCGGGACCAGCGGGGAGACCCAGTACTTC
CSAPIGTSGETQYF
>.|many|TRBJ2-7|TRBV30
TGTGCCTGGAGAGGCAGTTACGAGCAGTACTTC
CAWRGSYEQYF
>.|few|TRBJ2-2|TRBV7-3
TGTGCCAGCAGCTTACAGGGCCCGGGGAACACCGGGGAGCTGTTTTTT
CASSLQGPGNTGELFF
>.|many|TRBJ1-1|TRBV7-9
TGTGCCAGCAGGGACACTGAAGCTTTCTTT
CASRDTEAFF
>TRBD2|.|TRBJ2-7|TRBV20-1
TGCAGTCAACAGCCGGGAGGGCCGCGGAACGAGCAGTACTTC
CSQQPGGPRNEQYF
>.|.|TRBJ2-5|TRBV7-2
TGTGCCAGCAGCTTAGGGTTAAGTCTAGAGACCCAGTACTTC
CASSLGLSLETQYF
>TRBD2|many|TRBJ2-5|TRBV4-3
TGCGCCAGCAGCCAAGGGACTAGCGGGAGTAGGGAGACCCAGTACTTC
CASSQGTSGSRETQYF
>TRBD1|.|TRBJ1-1|TRBV20-1
TGCAGTGCACCGGGACAGGGCTTTGAAGCTTTCTTT
CSAPGQGFEAFF
>.|few|TRBJ2-5|TRBV7-9
TGTGCCAGCAGCCCGGGAAGCCAATTC
CASSPGSQF
>.|.|TRBJ2-3|TRBV15
TGTGCCACCAGCACTCGACAGTCAGTATATGCGGATACGCAGTATTTT
CATSTRQSVYADTQYF
>.|many|TRBJ2-3|TRBV12-3/TRBV12-4
TGTGCCAGCAGTTATTTGGGGGGGCCTACAGATACGCAGTATTTT
CASSYLGGPTDTQYF
>.|few|TRBJ2-1|TRBV7-2
TGTGCCAGCACCCAAGATGGCAGAACCTACAATGAGCAGTTCTTC
CASTQDGRTYNEQFF